The present entry profiles one T cell receptor (beta chain) with its context. Its antigen remains unidentified. The data were obtained in a study of vaccination and CD4 T cells after COVID-19. As for treatment: roughly 10-day PBMC culture with coronavirus spike peptide pools or control peptides (ViraFEST assay). In the ViraFEST assay, peptide-pool expansion preceded TCR sequencing of expanded clonotypes. The Oncomine TCR Beta short-read assay was applied to DNA of cultured CD4+ T cells. TCRdb fed the PCR reads into MiXCR, producing one record per CDR3 protein. Found here are some 15,000 distinct CDR3 sequences, roughly 73% of them singletons; the top ten hold approximately 10%. CDR1 is LNHDA, CDR2 SQIVND, per germline (reference sequence). This CDR3 has 13 amino acids. V was pared by 6 bases and J by 4 bases, with 3 bases of the junction left unmatched.

V usage is TRBV19 and J usage is TRBJ1-5; 7 nucleotides match TRBD1. The sequenced material came from CD4+ T cells from blood, cultured in vitro. The TCR originated in a human donor who had recovered from COVID-19. For the CDR3, the DNA is TGTGCCAGTAGGGACAGGAGGAATCAGCCCCAGCATTTT. Its translation: CASRDRRNQPQHF.